This T cell receptor beta chain was identified during a study of blood T cell repertoires in COVID-19. The V end lost 5 bases, the J end lost 3 bases, and 15 bases lay between the germline ends. The germline V gene encodes CDR1 LGHNT and CDR2 FRNRAP. This CDR3 comprises 15 residues. This table comes from immunoSEQ multiplex PCR, and its TCRdb copy is limited to in-frame clones, with some not included. The sample has 85,000 to 95,000 clones, roughly 86% seen once. The chain joins TRBV12-5 to TRBJ2-3; possibly TRBD1 for D (6 bases). This clonotype was sampled from a human donor in a cohort sampled during active COVID-19. The sequenced sample consisted of peripheral blood. Here the CDR3 reads CASGNGPRGTDTQYF. The CDR3, as DNA: TGTGCTAGTGGTAATGGTCCCAGGGGTACAGATACGCAGTATTTT. Looking up the rest from reference TRBV12-5 and TRBJ2-3 gives the full variable domain: DARVTQTPRHKVTEMGQEVTMRCQPILGHNTVFWYRQTMMQGLELLAYFRNRAPLDDSGMPKDRFSAEMPDATLATLKIQPSEPRDSAVYFCASGNGPRGTDTQYFGPGTRLTVL.